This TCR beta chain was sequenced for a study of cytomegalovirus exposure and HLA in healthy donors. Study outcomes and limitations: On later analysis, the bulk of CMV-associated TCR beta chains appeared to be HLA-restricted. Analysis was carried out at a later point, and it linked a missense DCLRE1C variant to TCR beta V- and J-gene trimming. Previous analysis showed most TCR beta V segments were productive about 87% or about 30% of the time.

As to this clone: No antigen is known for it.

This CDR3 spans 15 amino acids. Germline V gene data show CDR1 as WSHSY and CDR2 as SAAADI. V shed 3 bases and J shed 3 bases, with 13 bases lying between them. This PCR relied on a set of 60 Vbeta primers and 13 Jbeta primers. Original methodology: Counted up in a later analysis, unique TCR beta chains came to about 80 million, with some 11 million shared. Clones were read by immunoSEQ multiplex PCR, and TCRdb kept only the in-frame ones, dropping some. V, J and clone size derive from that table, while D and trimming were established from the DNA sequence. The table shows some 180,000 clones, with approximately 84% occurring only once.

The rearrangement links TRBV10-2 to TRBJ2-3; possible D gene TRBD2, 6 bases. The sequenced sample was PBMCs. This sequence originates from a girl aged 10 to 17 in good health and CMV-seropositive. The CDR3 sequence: CASSETGVLTDTQYF. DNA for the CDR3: TGCGCCAGCAGTGAAACGGGAGTCTTAACAGATACGCAGTATTTT.